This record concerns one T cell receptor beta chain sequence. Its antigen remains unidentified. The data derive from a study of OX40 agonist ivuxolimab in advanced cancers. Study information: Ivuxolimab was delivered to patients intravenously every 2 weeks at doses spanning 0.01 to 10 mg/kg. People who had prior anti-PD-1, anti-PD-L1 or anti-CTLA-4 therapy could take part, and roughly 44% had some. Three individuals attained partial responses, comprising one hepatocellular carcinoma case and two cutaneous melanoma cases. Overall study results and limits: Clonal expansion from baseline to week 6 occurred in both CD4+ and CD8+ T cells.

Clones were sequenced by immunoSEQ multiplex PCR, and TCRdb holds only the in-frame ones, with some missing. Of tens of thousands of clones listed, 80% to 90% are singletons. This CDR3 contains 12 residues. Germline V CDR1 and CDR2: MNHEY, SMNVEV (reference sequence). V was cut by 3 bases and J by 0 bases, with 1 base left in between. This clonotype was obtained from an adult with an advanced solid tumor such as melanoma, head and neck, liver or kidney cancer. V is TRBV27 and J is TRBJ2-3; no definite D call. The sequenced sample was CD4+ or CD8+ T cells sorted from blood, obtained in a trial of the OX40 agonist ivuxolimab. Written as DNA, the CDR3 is TGTGCCAGCAGTTTCAGCACAGATACGCAGTATTTT. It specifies CASSFSTDTQYF.